These 4 T cell receptor beta chains were all obtained from the same sample, sequenced in a study of Graves' ophthalmopathy and Graves' hyperthyroidism. The authors amplified TCR beta CDR3 regions, and they did so from RNA transcripts for repertoire sequencing. First-round RT-PCR with HTBI primers preceded a second-round multiplex PCR. One entry per CDR3 protein, called by TCRdb with MiXCR from the multiplex PCR reads. The sample consists of over 650,000 distinct CDR3 sequences, about 40% of them appearing once. What was sequenced was peripheral blood. Receptor source: an adult man with Graves' ophthalmopathy.

This clonotype was counted a single time. V usage is TRBV10-3 and J usage is TRBJ1-2; D remains unclear. Germline CDR1 and CDR2: ENHRY and SYGVKD. The CDR3 is made up of 14 amino acids. Trimming cost V 0 bases and J 6 bases, with 11 bases left between them. CDR3 region: CAISESRADDGYTF. DNA for the CDR3: TGTGCCATCAGTGAGTCTCGGGCAGATGATGGCTACACCTTC.

A few counts support this clonotype. This chain joins TRBV20-1 and TRBJ1-1; maybe TRBD1 (5 bases). Trimming left V 2 bases short and J 0 bases short, with 13 bases between. The CDR3 consists of 15 residues. Germline V gene data show CDR1 as DFQATT and CDR2 as SNEGSKA (reference sequence). The DNA for the CDR3 is TGCAGTGCTAGACCATGGGGGGGACTGAACACTGAAGCTTTCTTT. This codes for CSARPWGGLNTEAFF.

The chain carries TRBV2 and TRBJ1-5; 7 bases are a match to TRBD1. J gave up 4 bases and V 9 bases, and 6 bases lay outside the gene matches. Germline V gene sequence: CDR1 SNHLY, CDR2 FYNNEI. CDR3 length: 13 residues. The chain's CDR3 is CARATGPNQPQHF. Written as DNA, the CDR3 is TGTGCCAGGGCGACAGGGCCAAATCAGCCCCAGCATTTT.

This clonotype showed up just once. The chain recombines TRBV10-3 with TRBJ2-1, with 15 bases matching TRBD2. Germline-derived CDR1 and CDR2 are ENHRY and SYGVKD. V was clipped by 0 bases and J by 7 bases; unmatched bases: 4. The CDR3 is 17 amino acids. CDR3 nucleotides: TGTGCCATCAGTGAGTCGGGACTAGCGGGAGGCACAAATGAGCAGTTCTTC. Amino acids: CAISESGLAGGTNEQFF.